The 30 T cell receptor beta chains reported below all come from one sample, sequenced in a study of identical twins. TCRdb re-called the 5' RACE reads with MiXCR, one entry per CDR3 protein. Here the sample spans approximately 600,000 distinct CDR3 sequences, about 7.1% being singletons. The data also belong to a second study, concerning yellow fever vaccine responses in identical twins.

The sequencing sample was made of PBMCs. The receptors originated from a young woman in good health.

The V and J genes are TRBV20-1 and TRBJ2-7; the D gene is possibly TRBD1 (7 bases). Trimming took 3 bases from V and 2 from J, leaving 14 bases between them. Per germline, CDR1 DFQATT and CDR2 SNEGSKA (reference sequence). The CDR3 extends over 14 amino acids. As DNA, the CDR3 is TGCAGTGCTAGCGGGGGACAGAAGACCTACGAGCAGTACTTC. The encoded protein is CSASGGQKTYEQYF.

In its sample, this clonotype was seen many times. This rearrangement joins TRBV3-1 to TRBJ2-2; 11 bases are shared with TRBD1. Trimming took 5 bases from V and 6 from J; bases not matched to a gene: 5. This CDR3 is 15 amino acids long. CDR1 LGHDT and CDR2 YNNKEL come from the germline V gene (reference sequence). Here the CDR3 DNA reads TGTGCCAGCAGCTATGGGACAGGGGGATCCGGGGAGCTGTTTTTT. This translates into CASSYGTGGSGELFF.

CDR3 nucleotide sequence: TGTGCCAGCAGTTCCGGTTCCAATGAGCAGTTCTTC. Amino acids: CASSSGSNEQFF. V usage is TRBV12-3 or TRBV12-4 and J usage is TRBJ2-1; D remains ambiguous. This CDR3 is 12 amino acids long. V gave up 4 bases and J gave up 6 bases, with 7 bases separating them.

This clonotype was seen a handful of times. This rearrangement joins TRBV6-5 to TRBJ1-1; D is unclear. CDR1 and CDR2 from the germline V gene are MNHEY and SVGAGI. V was clipped by 5 bases and J by 5 bases, with 15 bases between them. This CDR3 is built from 14 residues. CDR3 in amino acids: CASSTSVRITEAFF. CDR3 nucleotide sequence: TGTGCCAGCAGTACTAGTGTCAGGATAACTGAAGCTTTCTTT.

This clonotype was picked up a small number of times. This sequence joins TRBV28 and TRBJ2-7; tentatively, D is TRBD2 (6 bases). This CDR3 is built from 12 residues. V shed 10 bases and J shed 6 bases, with 16 bases lying between them. Germline V gives CDR1 MDHEN, CDR2 SYDVKM. DNA for the CDR3: TGTGCCACCATGGGGGGAGCGCTCGAGCAGTACTTC. Translation gives CATMGGALEQYF.

In its sample, this clonotype was seen a few times. The chain combines TRBV4-1 with TRBJ2-1; perhaps D is TRBD1 or TRBD2 (6 bases each). CDR1 and CDR2 (germline): MGHRA, YSYEKL. The CDR3 sequence is 15 residues long. V was trimmed by 3 bases and J by 10 bases, leaving 19 bases between them. CDR3 DNA sequence: TGCGCCAGCAGCCAGGCGCGATTCGGGGGACAAGAGCAGTTCTTC. Translating gives CASSQARFGGQEQFF.

The chain recombines TRBV20-1 with TRBJ2-1; 14 nucleotides line up with TRBD2. J lost 2 bases, V lost 0 bases, and 9 bases had no gene match. The germline gives CDR1 DFQATT, CDR2 SNEGSKA (reference sequence). The CDR3 covers 19 residues. CDR3 DNA sequence: TGCAGTGCTAGAGATAGAGGACTAGCGGGAGGAGGCCCCTACAATGAGCAGTTCTTC. This encodes CSARDRGLAGGGPYNEQFF.

The chain uses TRBV6-5 and TRBJ2-1, with D uncertain. The V and J ends lost 8 bases and 5 bases respectively, with 4 bases between them. Germline assignment: CDR1 MNHEY and CDR2 SVGAGI. This CDR3 spans 10 amino acids. The CDR3 here is CASLHNEQFF. The CDR3 DNA reads as TGTGCCAGCCTCCACAATGAGCAGTTCTTC.

The table lists this clonotype with many counts. This sequence joins TRBV10-3 and TRBJ2-2; possibly TRBD1 for D (5 bases). Trimming took 2 bases from V and 6 from J, leaving 13 bases between them. CDR3 size: 15 residues. Germline loops: CDR1 ENHRY, CDR2 SYGVKD. The CDR3 loop reads CAISEGIQGPGELFF. As DNA, the CDR3 is TGTGCCATCAGTGAGGGGATCCAGGGTCCCGGGGAGCTGTTTTTT.

Many counts were recorded for this clonotype. The genes are TRBV7-9 and TRBJ2-1; D uncertain. CDR1 is SEHNR, CDR2 FQNEAQ, per germline (reference sequence). Trimming stripped 1 base from V and 6 bases from J, with 10 bases between. This CDR3 is built from 14 residues. The CDR3 loop is CASSLEVASNEQFF. As DNA, the CDR3 is TGTGCCAGCAGCTTAGAGGTAGCCTCCAATGAGCAGTTCTTC.

The sample holds many counts of this clonotype. The V and J genes are TRBV3-1 and TRBJ2-7; 9 bases are shared with TRBD1. Germline V lookup: CDR1 LGHDT, CDR2 YNNKEL (reference sequence). The CDR3 contains 13 residues. V dropped 1 base and J dropped 6; count of bases not matched to a gene: 1. The CDR3 reads CASSQGQGGEQYF. In nucleotides, the CDR3 is TGTGCCAGCAGCCAAGGACAGGGGGGCGAGCAGTACTTC.

This clonotype occurred many times. The J gene is TRBJ2-1, the V gene TRBV11-2; D gene ambiguous. Per the germline V gene, CDR1 is SGHAT and CDR2 is FQNNGV. The CDR3 runs to 14 residues. The V and J ends lost 0 bases and 5 bases respectively, with 8 bases between them. In DNA form, the CDR3 reads TGTGCCAGCAGCTTAGATCCATCAGACAATGAGCAGTTCTTC. Its protein is CASSLDPSDNEQFF.

The chain recombines TRBV4-1 with TRBJ2-1; D gene unclear. The V gene's germline CDR1 is MGHRA and CDR2 YSYEKL. The CDR3 runs to 16 residues. V shed 4 bases and J shed 4 bases, with 17 bases lying between them. CDR3 coding DNA: TGCGCCAGCAGCCCTACTCGCGCTTCTGGGTACAATGAGCAGTTCTTC. It codes for CASSPTRASGYNEQFF.

This clonotype was counted a few times. This chain connects TRBV9 to TRBJ2-3, with D hard to call. The CDR3 consists of 14 residues. With 3 bases removed from V and 0 bases from J, the gap between germline ends came to 8 bases. Germline V gene lookup returns CDR1 SGDLS and CDR2 YYNGEE. CDR3 sequence reads: CASSDRTSTDTQYF. In DNA form, the CDR3 reads TGTGCCAGCAGCGACAGAACTAGCACAGATACGCAGTATTTT.

The chain carries TRBV18 and TRBJ1-1; D might be TRBD1 (5 bases). The germline V gene encodes CDR1 KGHSH and CDR2 LQKENI. Deletions cut 0 bases from V and 5 bases from J, with 10 bases between. The CDR3 loop spans 14 amino acids. The CDR3 coding sequence is TGTGCCAGCTCACCACCGTCGGGGGTTACTGAAGCTTTCTTT. The encoded protein is CASSPPSGVTEAFF.

The chain joins TRBV10-3 to TRBJ2-5, with D hard to call. Trimming shortened V by 8 bases and J by 5 bases, and 9 bases separated the two germline ends. The CDR3 runs 11 residues. Looked up from germline, CDR1 is ENHRY and CDR2 is SYGVKD. The CDR3 loop is CAIGWKETQYF. The CDR3 coding sequence is TGTGCCATCGGGTGGAAGGAGACCCAGTACTTC.

A few counts support this clonotype. The V call is TRBV5-1, the J call TRBJ2-2, with a weak D call TRBD2 (5 bases). V lost 0 bases and J 6 bases, leaving 9 bases between the germline ends. This CDR3 has 14 residues. CDR1 and CDR2 (germline): SGHRS, YFSETQ. CDR3 sequence reads: CASSLALAPGELFF. For the CDR3, the DNA is TGCGCCAGCAGCTTGGCGCTAGCTCCCGGGGAGCTGTTTTTT.

This clonotype was counted only a few times. The rearrangement joins TRBV6-1 to TRBJ2-2; D may be TRBD1 (6 bases). The CDR3 loop spans 17 amino acids. Germline CDR1 reads MNHNS; CDR2 reads SASEGT. The germline V and J ends were trimmed by 8 bases and 4 bases, with 23 bases remaining between them. CDR3 protein: CASRADTGLRGTGELFF. For the CDR3, the DNA is TGTGCCAGCCGCGCCGATACAGGGTTAAGGGGCACCGGGGAGCTGTTTTTT.

Only a few counts were recorded for this clonotype. The genes are TRBV24-1 and TRBJ2-5, with D possibly TRBD1 on 6 matching bases. V shed 0 bases and J shed 3 bases, with 13 bases lying between them. The CDR3 has 16 amino acids. Germline assignment: CDR1 KGHDR and CDR2 SFDVKD. The CDR3 sequence is CATSDLKGRGKETQYF. The CDR3 DNA sequence: TGTGCCACCAGTGATTTGAAGGGCAGGGGAAAAGAGACCCAGTACTTC.

Regarding this clonotype: It is likely a read error, because the conserved phenylalanine at the end of the CDR3 is missing. This rearrangement joins TRBV5-1 to TRBJ2-5; TRBD1 matches 7 bases. The ends lost 4 bases at V and 4 bases at J; junction bases unmatched: 10. The germline gives CDR1 SGHRS, CDR2 YFSETQ. CDR3 size: 15 residues. The CDR3 DNA is TGCGCCAGCAGCCCAGGACAGGCATCTCGAGAGACCCAGTACCTC. It is translated as CASSPGQASRETQYL.

Many counts were recorded for this clonotype. The chain recombines TRBV5-1 with TRBJ2-2, with D perhaps TRBD1 (6 bases). The CDR3 has 15 amino acids. CDR1 is SGHRS and CDR2 is YFSETQ in the germline V gene. V was trimmed by 0 bases and J by 1 base, leaving 7 bases between them. The CDR3 protein is CASSLVGQNTGELFF. The CDR3 DNA follows: TGCGCCAGCAGCTTGGTGGGACAGAACACCGGGGAGCTGTTTTTT.

The V gene is TRBV6-4, the J gene TRBJ1-1, with 7 bases identical to TRBD1. V lost 7 bases to trimming and J lost 0 bases; unmatched junction nucleotides: 8. Germline V lookup: CDR1 MRHNA, CDR2 SNTAGT. CDR3 length: 15 residues. The CDR3 DNA reads as TGTGCCAGCAAAGGACAGGAGGGTATGAACACTGAAGCTTTCTTT. Protein product: CASKGQEGMNTEAFF.

In this sample, this clonotype turned up a few times. The J gene is TRBJ1-5, the V gene TRBV10-2; D may be TRBD1 (5 bases). This CDR3 has 14 residues. V lost 3 bases to trimming and J lost 1 base, with 7 bases between them. The germline CDR1 and CDR2 sequences are WSHSY and SAAADI. The CDR3 nucleotides read TGCGCCAGCAGTGAAAGACAGAGCAATCAGCCCCAGCATTTT. This encodes CASSERQSNQPQHF.

Note on this clonotype: An end of the junction does not agree with germline; a read error may underlie this. Here the CDR3 reads CTSSFSPQGSRGETQYF. CDR3 DNA sequence: TGTACCAGCAGTTTCAGTCCACAGGGGTCGAGAGGAGAGACCCAGTACTTC. The chain couples TRBV6-5 to TRBJ2-5, with TRBD1 identical over 7 bases. The germline gives CDR1 MNHEY, CDR2 SVGAGI. The CDR3 consists of 17 residues.

This clonotype was recorded at least ten times. The chain is built from TRBV29-1 and TRBJ2-7, with D perhaps TRBD2 (6 bases). Trimming stripped 3 bases from V and 2 bases from J, with 11 bases between. The CDR3 covers 13 residues. The V gene's germline CDR1 is SQVTM and CDR2 ANQGSEA. CDR3 DNA: TGCAGCGTTGAGGCTAGCGACACCTACGAGCAGTACTTC. This encodes CSVEASDTYEQYF.

This clonotype was seen a few times. The chain couples TRBV12-3 or TRBV12-4 to TRBJ2-7; TRBD2 agrees at 10 bases. This CDR3 contains 15 residues. V lost 6 bases and J lost 1; bases outside the gene matches: 6. The CDR3 loop reads CASRSSGRRSYEQYF. The CDR3, as DNA: TGTGCCAGCAGATCTAGCGGGAGAAGGTCCTACGAGCAGTACTTC.

This clonotype was detected a few times. The genes are TRBV6-1 and TRBJ2-7, with D possibly being TRBD2 (5 bases). The germline CDR1 and CDR2 sequences are MNHNS and SASEGT. The CDR3 has 13 residues. The V end was cut by 7 bases, the J end by 2 bases, with 12 bases between. CDR3 sequence: CASIHAGTYEQYF. CDR3 DNA: TGTGCCAGCATCCACGCCGGGACCTACGAGCAGTACTTC.

This chain joins TRBV29-1 and TRBJ2-7, with TRBD2 matching 9 bases. The CDR3 consists of 16 residues. Germline V CDR1 and CDR2: SQVTM, ANQGSEA. V lost 4 bases and J lost 1; bases outside the gene matches: 11. The DNA for the CDR3 is TGCAGCGTTGGAGGACTAGCGAGAGAAAATTCCTACGAGCAGTACTTC. Protein product: CSVGGLARENSYEQYF.

This clonotype occurred a few times. The V gene is TRBV10-3, the J gene TRBJ2-5; tentatively, D is TRBD1 (6 bases). CDR1 and CDR2 (germline): ENHRY, SYGVKD. The CDR3 extends over 15 amino acids. V shed 2 bases and J shed 2 bases, with 12 bases lying between them. This CDR3 reads CAISETLQGQETQYF. The CDR3 nucleotides read TGTGCCATCAGTGAGACACTTCAGGGGCAAGAGACCCAGTACTTC.

This clonotype occurred a few times. V is TRBV25-1 and J is TRBJ1-2, with D perhaps TRBD1 (6 bases). Looked up from germline, CDR1 is MGHDK and CDR2 is SYGVNS. The CDR3 loop spans 14 amino acids. Trimming removed 5 bases from V and 8 bases from J, with 18 bases in between. In DNA form, the CDR3 reads TGTGCCAGCAGTTTAGGTACAGGGTGGGTCGGCTACACCTTC. It codes for CASSLGTGWVGYTF.